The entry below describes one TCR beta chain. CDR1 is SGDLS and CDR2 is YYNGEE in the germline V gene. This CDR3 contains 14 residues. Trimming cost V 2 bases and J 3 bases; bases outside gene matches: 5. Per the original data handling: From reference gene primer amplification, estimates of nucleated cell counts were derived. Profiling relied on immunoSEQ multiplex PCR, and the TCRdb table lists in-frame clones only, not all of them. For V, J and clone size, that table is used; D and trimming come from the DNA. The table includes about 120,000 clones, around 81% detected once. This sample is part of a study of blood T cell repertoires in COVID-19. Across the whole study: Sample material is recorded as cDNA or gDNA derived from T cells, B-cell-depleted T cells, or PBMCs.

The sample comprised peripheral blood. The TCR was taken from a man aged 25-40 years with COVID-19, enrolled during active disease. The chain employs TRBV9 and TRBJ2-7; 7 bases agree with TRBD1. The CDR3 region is CASSVGTDYYEQYF. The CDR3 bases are TGTGCCAGCAGCGTGGGGACAGACTACTACGAGCAGTACTTC.